The T cell receptor beta chain under discussion was sequenced for a study of metastatic and nonmetastatic thyroid tumors. The CDR3 has 15 residues. The J segment lost 0 bases and the V segment lost 3 bases, leaving 0 bases of the junction unmatched. In germline, CDR1 is LNHNV, CDR2 YYDKDF (reference sequence). General study points: In both blood and tumor samples, TCR beta diversity was reported significantly higher for malignant than benign nodules.

In the authors' methods: Researchers built a distant-metastasis classifier for papillary thyroid cancer that drew on CDR3 differences across clinicopathological groups. TCRdb re-called the PCR reads with MiXCR. It is TCRdb's table, rather than the study itself, that gives the V and J calls and clone size. The data contain roughly 75,000 clones, approximately 13% of them singletons. Patients underwent thyroid surgery, and none had received any treatment before it. This clone was counted ten times or more. Its matching antigen is unknown. Source material: tumor tissue. V is TRBV15 and J is TRBJ2-1, with 9 bases lining up with TRBD2. The receptor comes from a female donor with papillary thyroid cancer or a benign thyroid nodule (not recorded which). Some clones in this sample may be carry-over from other donors' samples. DNA of the CDR3: TGTGCCACCAGCAGGACTAGCGGCTCCTACAATGAGCAGTTCTTC. Translating gives CATSRTSGSYNEQFF.